This T cell receptor (beta chain) is drawn from a study of blood T cell repertoires in COVID-19. Study as a whole: The United States, Italy and Spain supplied acute and convalescent COVID-19 samples. T cells, B-cell-depleted T cells, or PBMCs supplied cDNA or gDNA.

Seattle participants joined during active infection and were tracked over time. In the authors' methods: Amplified reference gene primers provided the basis for estimating nucleated cell counts. Produced via immunoSEQ multiplex PCR; TCRdb's table is partial and in-frame only. The V and J calls and clone size are taken from that table; D and trimming were inferred from the DNA. The sample carries under 95,000 clones, almost 85% recorded once. The source is a man between 50 and 59 years old with COVID-19, enrolled during active disease. Sequences were obtained from peripheral blood.

The CDR3 spells CATSDSTPRSRGSTEAFF. In DNA, the CDR3 is TGTGCCACCAGTGATTCGACACCCCGGTCCCGGGGGTCCACTGAAGCTTTCTTT. This rearrangement joins TRBV24-1 to TRBJ1-1; maybe TRBD1 (5 bases). This CDR3 comprises 18 residues. The germline gives CDR1 KGHDR, CDR2 SFDVKD. The germline V and J ends were trimmed by 2 bases and 4 bases, with 22 bases remaining between them.